This paragraph covers one T cell receptor beta chain sequence. In germline, CDR1 is MNHEY, CDR2 SVGEGT. The CDR3 length is 18 residues. V lost 5 bases and J lost 5; bases outside the gene matches: 14. In the authors' methods: Counts of nucleated cells, estimated from reference gene primer amplification, were obtained. Some clones are missing from TCRdb's copy, which holds only in-frame ones; the method was immunoSEQ multiplex PCR. The DNA gave D and trimming, while V, J and clone size come from that table. This repertoire shows almost 70,000 clones, approximately 89% found once; its top ten account for around 4.9%. This specimen comes from a study of blood T cell repertoires in COVID-19. Study information: Nucleic acid was either cDNA or gDNA, and it came from T cells, B-cell-depleted T cells, or PBMCs.

Sequencing was performed on peripheral blood. The J gene is TRBJ2-7, the V gene TRBV6-2 or TRBV6-3, with 14 positions matching TRBD2. The TCR sequence derives from a woman in her 50s with active COVID-19. The chain's CDR3 is CASSPSPGTSGSSHEQYF. CDR3 nucleotides: TGTGCCAGCAGTCCGAGTCCCGGGACTAGCGGGAGTTCCCACGAGCAGTACTTC.